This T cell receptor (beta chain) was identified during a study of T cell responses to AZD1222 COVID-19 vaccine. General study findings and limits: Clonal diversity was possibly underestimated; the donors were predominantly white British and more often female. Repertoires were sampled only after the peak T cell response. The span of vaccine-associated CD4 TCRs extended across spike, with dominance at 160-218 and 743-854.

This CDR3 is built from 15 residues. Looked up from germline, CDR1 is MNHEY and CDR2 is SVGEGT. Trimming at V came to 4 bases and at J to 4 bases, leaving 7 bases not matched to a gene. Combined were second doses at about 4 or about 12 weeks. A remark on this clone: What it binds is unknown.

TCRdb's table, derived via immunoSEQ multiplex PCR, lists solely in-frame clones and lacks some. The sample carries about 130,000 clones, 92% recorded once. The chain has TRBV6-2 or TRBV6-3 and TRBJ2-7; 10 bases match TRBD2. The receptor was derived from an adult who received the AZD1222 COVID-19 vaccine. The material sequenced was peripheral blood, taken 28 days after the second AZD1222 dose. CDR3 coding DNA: TGTGCCAGCAGTTCTGCTAGCGGGAGAGGATACGAGCAGTACTTC. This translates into CASSSASGRGYEQYF.